This TCR beta chain was retrieved from a study of blood T cells in healthy people across ages. A sample-barcoded 5' primer and a J-beta primer mix were used in a second PCR of roughly 7 to 11 cycles. A single record per CDR3 protein comes from TCRdb applying MiXCR to the 5' RACE reads. Seen here are about 800,000 distinct CDR3 sequences, around 25% observed once, and the top ten hold roughly 3.5%. This clonotype was detected many times. The sample was also linked to a second study, of T cells of mothers and their children.

The TCR comes from a boy between 10 and 17 years old in good health. Sequencing was done on a sample of blood.

CDR3 in amino acids: CASSLFRDQPQHF. DNA of the CDR3: TGTGCCAGCAGTTTATTCCGAGATCAGCCCCAGCATTTT. The chain is built from TRBV27 and TRBJ1-5; the D is unclear. The CDR3 contains 13 residues. V dropped 1 base and J dropped 5 bases, with 6 bases sitting between them. Germline loops: CDR1 MNHEY, CDR2 SMNVEV (reference sequence).